The following is a T cell receptor beta chain sequence with its context. Its specificity is unknown. Each donor was healthy, and each was a bone marrow donor. The data were obtained in a study of cytomegalovirus exposure and HLA in healthy donors. Whole-study results and caveats: With high specificity and sensitivity, the classifier reportedly diagnosed cytomegalovirus status. A prior analysis recorded that most TCR beta V segments were productive about 87% or about 30% of the time. A missense DCLRE1C variant was associated with V- and J-gene trimming of TCR beta chains in a later analysis, and an independent cohort replicated the association.

PCR primers comprised 60 Vbeta and 13 Jbeta primers. Clones were read by immunoSEQ multiplex PCR, and TCRdb kept only the in-frame ones, dropping some. The sample consists of 170,000 or so clones, 78% of them appearing once. The CDR3 sequence is 10 residues long. CDR1 and CDR2 from the germline V gene are DFQATT and SNEGSKA (reference sequence). The rearrangement joins TRBV20-1 to TRBJ1-5, with a possible D match to TRBD1 (6 bases). The sequencing sample was made of PBMCs. The TCR originated in a woman aged 50 to 60 in good health and CMV-seropositive. The CDR3 bases are TGCTCCCGAGGGGGTCAGCCCCAGCATTTT. Its protein product is CSRGGQPQHF.